Included here is one TCR beta chain sequence, with context. Its antigen is not known. The data were taken from a study of cytomegalovirus exposure and HLA in healthy donors. Overall study results and limits: Another analysis was done later, and it associated approximately 17,000 TCR beta sequences with HLA alleles at 0.05 false discovery rate. In vitro work confirmed that a few CMV-associated chains recognize CMV antigens. Researchers counted 164 TCR beta chains as cytomegalovirus-associated.

The PCR used 60 Vbeta and 13 Jbeta primers. Using immunoSEQ multiplex PCR, the repertoire was profiled, and TCRdb retains in-frame clones only, with some absent. Of 300,000 or so clones detected, 84% appear once; the ten largest clones hold roughly 2%. The sequencing sample was made of PBMCs. The sequence was collected from a middle-aged woman in good health and CMV-seropositive.

CDR3 residues: CASSPIGGGIQAFF. The CDR3 region has the DNA TGTGCCAGCAGCCCCATCGGTGGGGGGATACAAGCTTTCTTT. The chain carries TRBV5-6 and TRBJ1-1, with D perhaps matching TRBD1 (5 bases). CDR3 size: 14 residues. Looked up from germline, CDR1 is SGHDT and CDR2 is YYEEEE. Trimming left V 4 bases short and J 9 bases short, with 19 bases between. Full variable domain (remainder filled in from reference TRBV5-6 and TRBJ1-1): DAGVTQSPTHLIKTRGQQVTLRCSPKSGHDTVSWYQQALGQGPQFIFQYYEEEERQRGNFPDRFSGHQFPNYSSELNVNALLLGDSALYLCASSPIGGGIQAFFGQGTRLTVV.